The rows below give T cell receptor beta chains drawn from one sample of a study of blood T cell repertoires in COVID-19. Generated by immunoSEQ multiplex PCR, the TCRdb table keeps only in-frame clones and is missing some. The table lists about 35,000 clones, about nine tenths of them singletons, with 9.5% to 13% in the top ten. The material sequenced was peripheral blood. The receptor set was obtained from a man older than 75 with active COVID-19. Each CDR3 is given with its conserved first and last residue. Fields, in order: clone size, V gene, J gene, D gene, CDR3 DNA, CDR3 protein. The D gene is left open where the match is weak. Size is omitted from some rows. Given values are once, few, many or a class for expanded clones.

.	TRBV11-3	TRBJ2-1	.	TGTGCCAGCAGCCCCGTCCCCACCGGCACGGAGGAGCAGTTCTTC	CASSPVPTGTEEQFF
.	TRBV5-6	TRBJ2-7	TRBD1	TGTGCCAGCAGCCGGATACCGACAGGGGGCCAGGTCGAGCAGTACTTC	CASSRIPTGGQVEQYF
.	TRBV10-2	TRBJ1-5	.	TGCGCCAGCAGTGTATCAGGGGTAGGGCAGCCCCAGCATTTT	CASSVSGVGQPQHF
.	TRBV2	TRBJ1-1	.	TGTGCCAGCAGTTACACCTACGGGGACACTGAAGCTTTCTTT	CASSYTYGDTEAFF
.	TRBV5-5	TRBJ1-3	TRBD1	TGTGCCAGCAGCTTTGGGGGGACAGTGACAAACACCATATATTTT	CASSFGGTVTNTIYF
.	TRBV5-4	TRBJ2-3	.	TGTGCCAGCAGCTCCTCGGGGCGGGGATACACAGATACGCAGTATTTT	CASSSSGRGYTDTQYF
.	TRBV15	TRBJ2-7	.	TGTGCCACCAGCAGAGTTTCGGACACGTACTACGAGCAGTACTTC	CATSRVSDTYYEQYF
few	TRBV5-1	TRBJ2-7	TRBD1	TGCGCCAGCAGCTTGGCGACAGGGCATCGGGTGGAGCAGTACTTC	CASSLATGHRVEQYF
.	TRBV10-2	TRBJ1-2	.	TGCGCCAGCAGTGAAGGGGGGGCGAGTGGCTACACCTTC	CASSEGGASGYTF
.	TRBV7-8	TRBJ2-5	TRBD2	TGTGCCAGCAGCCGTTACGGGAGGTCGGAGACCCAGTACTTC	CASSRYGRSETQYF
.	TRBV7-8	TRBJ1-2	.	TGTGCCAGCAGCTTTCGTAGTGCGGACTATGGCTACACCTTC	CASSFRSADYGYTF
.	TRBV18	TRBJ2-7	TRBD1	TGTGCCAGCTCACCCCCCACGGGACAGGGGAACGAGCAGTACTTC	CASSPPTGQGNEQYF